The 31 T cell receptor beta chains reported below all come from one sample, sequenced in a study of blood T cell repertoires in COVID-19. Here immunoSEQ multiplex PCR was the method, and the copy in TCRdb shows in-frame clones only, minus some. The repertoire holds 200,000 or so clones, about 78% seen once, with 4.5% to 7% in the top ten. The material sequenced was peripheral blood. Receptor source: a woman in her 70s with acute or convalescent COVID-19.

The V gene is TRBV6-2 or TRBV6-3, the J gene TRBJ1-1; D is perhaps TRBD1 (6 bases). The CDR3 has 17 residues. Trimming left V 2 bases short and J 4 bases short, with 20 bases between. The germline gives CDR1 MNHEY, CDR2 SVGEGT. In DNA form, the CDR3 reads TGTGCCAGCAGTTACACCCGACAGGCTGGCTGGAGCACTGAAGCTTTCTTT. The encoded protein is CASSYTRQAGWSTEAFF.

The CDR3 bases are TGTGCCAGCAGGCCGTACACCGACTCTGGAAACACCATATATTTT. Translation: CASRPYTDSGNTIYF. This chain connects TRBV27 to TRBJ1-3; no definite D call. Germline V gene data show CDR1 as MNHEY and CDR2 as SMNVEV (reference sequence). V dropped 6 bases and J dropped 0 bases, with 12 bases sitting between them. The CDR3 has 15 amino acids.

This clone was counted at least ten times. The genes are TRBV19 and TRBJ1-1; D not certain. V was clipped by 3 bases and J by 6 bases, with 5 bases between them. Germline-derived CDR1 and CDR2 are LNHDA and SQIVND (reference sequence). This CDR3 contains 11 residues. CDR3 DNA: TGTGCCAGTAGTATTTTCTCTGAAGCTTTCTTT. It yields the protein CASSIFSEAFF. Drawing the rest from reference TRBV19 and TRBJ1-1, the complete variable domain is DGGITQSPKYLFRKEGQNVTLSCEQNLNHDAMYWYRQDPGQGLRLIYYSQIVNDFQKGDIAEGYSVSREKKESFPLTVTSAQKNPTAFYLCASSIFSEAFFGQGTRLTVV.

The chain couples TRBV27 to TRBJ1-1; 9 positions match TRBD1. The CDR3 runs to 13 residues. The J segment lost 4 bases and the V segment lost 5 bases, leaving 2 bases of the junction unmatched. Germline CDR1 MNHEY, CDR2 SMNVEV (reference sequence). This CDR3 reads CASSGGQGTEAFF. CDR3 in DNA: TGTGCCAGCAGTGGGGGACAGGGCACTGAAGCTTTCTTT.

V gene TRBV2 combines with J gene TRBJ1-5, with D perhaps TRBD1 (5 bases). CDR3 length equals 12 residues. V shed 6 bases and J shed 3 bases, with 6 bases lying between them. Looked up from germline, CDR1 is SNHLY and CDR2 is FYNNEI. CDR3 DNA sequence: TGTGCCAGCAGACAGGACAATCAGCCCCAGCATTTT. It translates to CASRQDNQPQHF.

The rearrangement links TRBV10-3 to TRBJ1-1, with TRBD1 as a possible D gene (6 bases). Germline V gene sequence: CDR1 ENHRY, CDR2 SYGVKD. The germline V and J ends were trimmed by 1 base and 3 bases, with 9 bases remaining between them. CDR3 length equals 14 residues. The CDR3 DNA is TGTGCCATCAGTGAGTACAGGGATCACACTGAAGCTTTCTTT. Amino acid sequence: CAISEYRDHTEAFF.

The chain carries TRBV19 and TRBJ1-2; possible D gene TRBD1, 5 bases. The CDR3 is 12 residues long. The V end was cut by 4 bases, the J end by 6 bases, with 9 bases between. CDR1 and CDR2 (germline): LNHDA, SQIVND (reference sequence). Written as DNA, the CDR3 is TGTGCCAGTAGTACCCGGGGGGATGGCTACACCTTC. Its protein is CASSTRGDGYTF.

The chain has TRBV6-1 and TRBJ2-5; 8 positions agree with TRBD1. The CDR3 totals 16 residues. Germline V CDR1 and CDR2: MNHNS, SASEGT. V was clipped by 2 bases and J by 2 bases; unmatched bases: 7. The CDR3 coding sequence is TGTGCCAGCAGTGAAACAAGGACAGGGTGGCAAGAGACCCAGTACTTC. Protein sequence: CASSETRTGWQETQYF.

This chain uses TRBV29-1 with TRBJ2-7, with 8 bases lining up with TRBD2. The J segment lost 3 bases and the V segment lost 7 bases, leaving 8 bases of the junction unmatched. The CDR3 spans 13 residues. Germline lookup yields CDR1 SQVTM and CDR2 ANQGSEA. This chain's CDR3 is CSGGAGGSYEQYF. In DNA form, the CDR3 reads TGCAGCGGGGGGGCGGGGGGCAGCTACGAGCAGTACTTC.

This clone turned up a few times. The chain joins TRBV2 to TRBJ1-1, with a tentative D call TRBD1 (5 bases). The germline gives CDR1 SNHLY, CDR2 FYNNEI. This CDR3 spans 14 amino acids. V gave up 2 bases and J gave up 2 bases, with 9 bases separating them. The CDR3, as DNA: TGTGCCAGCAGTGAATGGACACCCAACACTGAAGCTTTCTTT. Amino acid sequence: CASSEWTPNTEAFF.

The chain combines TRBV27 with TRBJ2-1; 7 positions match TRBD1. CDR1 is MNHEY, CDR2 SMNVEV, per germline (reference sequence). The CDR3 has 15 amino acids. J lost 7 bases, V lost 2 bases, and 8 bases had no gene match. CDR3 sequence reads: CASSLILTGLNEQFF. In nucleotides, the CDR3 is TGTGCCAGCAGTTTAATCCTGACAGGGTTGAATGAGCAGTTCTTC.

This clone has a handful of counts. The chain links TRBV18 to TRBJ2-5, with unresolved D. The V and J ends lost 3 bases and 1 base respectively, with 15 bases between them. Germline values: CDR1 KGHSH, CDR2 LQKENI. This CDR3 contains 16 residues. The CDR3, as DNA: TGTGCCAGCTCACCTTCGGCCAAATCAGGCCAAGAGACCCAGTACTTC. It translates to CASSPSAKSGQETQYF.

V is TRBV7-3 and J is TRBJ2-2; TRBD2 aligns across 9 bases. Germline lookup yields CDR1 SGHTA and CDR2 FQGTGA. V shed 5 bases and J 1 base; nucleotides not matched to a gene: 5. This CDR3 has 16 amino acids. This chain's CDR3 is CASSTLSGRNTGELFF. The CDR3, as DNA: TGTGCCAGCAGCACCCTTAGCGGGAGGAACACCGGGGAGCTGTTTTTT.

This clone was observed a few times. The CDR3 protein is CASSQERGGYSPLHF. In nucleotides, the CDR3 is TGCGCCAGCAGCCAAGAAAGGGGAGGGTATTCACCCCTCCACTTT. The chain couples TRBV4-1 to TRBJ1-6; D might be TRBD1 (5 bases). In germline, CDR1 is MGHRA, CDR2 YSYEKL. Trimming cost V 0 bases and J 8 bases, with 11 bases left between them. The CDR3 spans 15 residues.

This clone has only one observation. The CDR3 DNA follows: TGTGCCAGCAGTTACTCGGGACAGCGATACGAGCAGTACTTC. Its protein is CASSYSGQRYEQYF. The V and J genes are TRBV6-5 and TRBJ2-7; 7 nucleotides align to TRBD1. In germline, CDR1 is MNHEY, CDR2 SVGAGI. V was clipped by 0 bases and J by 4 bases; unmatched bases: 3. CDR3 size: 14 residues.

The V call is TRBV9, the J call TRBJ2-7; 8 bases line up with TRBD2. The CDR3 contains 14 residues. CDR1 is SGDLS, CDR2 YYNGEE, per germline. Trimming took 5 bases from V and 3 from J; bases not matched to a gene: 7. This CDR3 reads CASSATSEVYEQYF. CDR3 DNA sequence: TGTGCCAGCAGTGCGACTAGCGAAGTCTACGAGCAGTACTTC.

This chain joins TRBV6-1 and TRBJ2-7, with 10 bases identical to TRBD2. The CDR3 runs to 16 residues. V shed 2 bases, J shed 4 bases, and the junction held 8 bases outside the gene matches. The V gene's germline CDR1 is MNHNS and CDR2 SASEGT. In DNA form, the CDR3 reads TGTGCCAGCAGTGAACGCCCGAGCGGGAGGGGGTACGAGCAGTACTTC. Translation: CASSERPSGRGYEQYF.

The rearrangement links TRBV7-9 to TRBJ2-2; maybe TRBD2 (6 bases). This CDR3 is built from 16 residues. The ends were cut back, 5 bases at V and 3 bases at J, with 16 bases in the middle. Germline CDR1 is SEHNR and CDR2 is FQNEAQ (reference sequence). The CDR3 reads CASSEWVSGDTGELFF. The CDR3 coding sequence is TGTGCCAGCAGCGAATGGGTTAGCGGAGACACCGGGGAGCTGTTTTTT.

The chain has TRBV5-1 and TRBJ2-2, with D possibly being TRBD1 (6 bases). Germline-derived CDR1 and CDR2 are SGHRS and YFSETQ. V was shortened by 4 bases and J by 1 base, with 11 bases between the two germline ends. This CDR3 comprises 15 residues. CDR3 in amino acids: CASSERTENTGELFF. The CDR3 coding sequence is TGCGCCAGCAGCGAAAGGACAGAGAACACCGGGGAGCTGTTTTTT.

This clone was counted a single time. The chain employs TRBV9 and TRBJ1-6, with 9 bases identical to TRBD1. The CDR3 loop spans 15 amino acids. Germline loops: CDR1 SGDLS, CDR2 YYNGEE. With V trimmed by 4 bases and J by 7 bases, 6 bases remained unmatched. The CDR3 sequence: CASSPLGTGNSPLHF. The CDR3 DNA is TGTGCCAGCAGCCCCCTCGGGACAGGGAATTCACCCCTCCACTTT.

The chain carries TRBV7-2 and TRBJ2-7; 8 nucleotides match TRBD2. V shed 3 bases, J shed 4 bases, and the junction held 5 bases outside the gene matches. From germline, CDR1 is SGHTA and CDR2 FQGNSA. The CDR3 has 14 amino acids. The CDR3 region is CASSFAGGDYEQYF. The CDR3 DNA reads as TGTGCCAGCAGCTTCGCGGGGGGAGATTACGAGCAGTACTTC.

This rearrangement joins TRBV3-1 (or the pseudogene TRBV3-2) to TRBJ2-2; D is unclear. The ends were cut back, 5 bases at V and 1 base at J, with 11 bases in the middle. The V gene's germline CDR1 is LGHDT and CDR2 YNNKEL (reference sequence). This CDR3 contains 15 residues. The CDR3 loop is CASSSRIVNTGELFF. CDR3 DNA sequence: TGTGCCAGCAGCTCGAGGATCGTGAACACCGGGGAGCTGTTTTTT.

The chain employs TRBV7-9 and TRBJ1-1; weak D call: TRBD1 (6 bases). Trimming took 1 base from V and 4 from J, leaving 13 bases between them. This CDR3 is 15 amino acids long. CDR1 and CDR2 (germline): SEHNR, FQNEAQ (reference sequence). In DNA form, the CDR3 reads TGTGCCAGCAGCTTAGGATTAAGCAGGGGCACTGAAGCTTTCTTT. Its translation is CASSLGLSRGTEAFF.

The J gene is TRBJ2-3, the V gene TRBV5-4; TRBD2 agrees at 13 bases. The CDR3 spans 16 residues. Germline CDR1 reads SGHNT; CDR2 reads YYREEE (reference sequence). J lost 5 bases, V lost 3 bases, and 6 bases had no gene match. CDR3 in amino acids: CASSSRLAGGQDTQYF. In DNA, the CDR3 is TGTGCCAGCAGCTCCCGACTAGCGGGAGGACAAGATACGCAGTATTTT.

CDR3 sequence (DNA): TGTGCCAGCAGCCAAGATGGGACAGGGACGTTTACTTTCTTT. Its translation: CASSQDGTGTFTFF. The chain employs TRBV3-1 (or the pseudogene TRBV3-2) and TRBJ1-1; 9 bases line up with TRBD1. V gave up 0 bases and J gave up 12 bases; unmatched junction bases: 8. CDR3 length equals 14 residues. Germline V CDR1 and CDR2: LGHDT, YNNKEL (reference sequence).

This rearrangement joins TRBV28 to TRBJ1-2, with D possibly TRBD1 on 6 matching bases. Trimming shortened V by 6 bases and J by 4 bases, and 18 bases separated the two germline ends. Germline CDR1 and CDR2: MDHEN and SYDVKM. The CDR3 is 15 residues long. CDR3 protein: CASSSTPDSVYGYTF. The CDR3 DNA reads TGTGCCAGCAGCTCTACCCCGGACAGCGTCTATGGCTACACCTTC.

For the CDR3, the DNA is TGTGCCAGCAGCTCTCGGGAGGGCCTCTACAATGAGCAGTTCTTC. As protein: CASSSREGLYNEQFF. The chain joins TRBV14 to TRBJ2-1, with 8 bases fitting TRBD2. Germline CDR1 is SGHDN and CDR2 is FVKESK. The CDR3 runs 15 residues. Trimming at V came to 5 bases and at J to 3 bases, leaving 6 bases not matched to a gene. Variable domain in full (rest from reference TRBV14 and TRBJ2-1): EAGVTQFPSHSVIEKGQTVTLRCDPISGHDNLYWYRRVMGKEIKFLLHFVKESKQDESGMPNNRFLAERTGGTYSTLKVQPAELEDSGVYFCASSSREGLYNEQFFGPGTRLTVL.

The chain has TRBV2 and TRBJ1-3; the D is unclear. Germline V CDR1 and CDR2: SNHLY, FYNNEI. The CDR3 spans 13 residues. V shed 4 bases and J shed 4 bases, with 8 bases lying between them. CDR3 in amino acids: CASSGTRGNTIYF. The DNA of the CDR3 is TGTGCCAGCAGTGGAACGCGGGGAAACACCATATATTTT.

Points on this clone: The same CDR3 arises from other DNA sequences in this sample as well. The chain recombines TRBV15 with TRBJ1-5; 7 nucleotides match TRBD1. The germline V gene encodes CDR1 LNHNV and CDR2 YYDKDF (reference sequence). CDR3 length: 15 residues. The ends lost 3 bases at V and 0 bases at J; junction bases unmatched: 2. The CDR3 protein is CATSRGQNSNQPQHF. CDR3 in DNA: TGTGCCACCAGCAGGGGACAGAATAGCAATCAGCCCCAGCATTTT. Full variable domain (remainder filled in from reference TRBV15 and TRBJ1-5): DAMVIQNPRYQVTQFGKPVTLSCSQTLNHNVMYWYQQKSSQAPKLLFHYYDKDFNNEADTPDNFQSRRPNTSFCFLDIRSPGLGDTAMYLCATSRGQNSNQPQHFGDGTRLSIL.

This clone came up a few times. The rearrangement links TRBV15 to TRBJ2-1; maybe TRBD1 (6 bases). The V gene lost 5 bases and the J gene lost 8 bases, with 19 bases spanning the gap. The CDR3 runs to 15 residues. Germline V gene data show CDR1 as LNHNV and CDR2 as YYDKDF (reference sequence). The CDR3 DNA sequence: TGTGCCACCAGCGGCCGGGACACACTAGGAGATGAGCAGTTCTTC. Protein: CATSGRDTLGDEQFF.

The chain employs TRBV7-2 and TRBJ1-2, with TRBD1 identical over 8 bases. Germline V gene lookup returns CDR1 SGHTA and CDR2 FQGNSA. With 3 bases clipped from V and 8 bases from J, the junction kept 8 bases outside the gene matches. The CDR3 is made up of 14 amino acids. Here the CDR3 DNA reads TGTGCCAGCAGCTTCCCTCGGACAGGGAGCGGCTACACCTTC. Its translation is CASSFPRTGSGYTF.